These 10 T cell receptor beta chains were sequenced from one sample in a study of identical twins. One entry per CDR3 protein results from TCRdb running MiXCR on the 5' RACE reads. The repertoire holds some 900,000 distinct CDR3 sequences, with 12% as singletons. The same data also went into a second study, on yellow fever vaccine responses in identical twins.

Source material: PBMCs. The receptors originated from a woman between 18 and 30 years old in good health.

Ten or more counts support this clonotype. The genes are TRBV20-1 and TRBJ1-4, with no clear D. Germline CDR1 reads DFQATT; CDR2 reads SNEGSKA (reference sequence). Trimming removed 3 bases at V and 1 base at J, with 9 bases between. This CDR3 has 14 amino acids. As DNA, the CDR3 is TGCAGTGCTAGTATGGTTGTAACTAATGAAAAACTGTTTTTT. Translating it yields CSASMVVTNEKLFF.

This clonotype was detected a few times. CDR3 bases: TGCGCCAGCAGCTTGGGTTCGGCAGGCGATGGCTACACCTTC. Encoded protein: CASSLGSAGDGYTF. The V call is TRBV5-1, the J call TRBJ1-2, with D unclear. Germline V lookup: CDR1 SGHRS, CDR2 YFSETQ. V was trimmed by 0 bases and J by 6 bases, leaving 12 bases between them. This CDR3 is 14 amino acids long.

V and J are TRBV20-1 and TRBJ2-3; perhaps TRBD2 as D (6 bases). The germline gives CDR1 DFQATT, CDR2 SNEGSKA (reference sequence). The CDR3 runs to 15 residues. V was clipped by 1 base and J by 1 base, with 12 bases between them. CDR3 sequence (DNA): TGCAGTGCTAGAGTGGCGGGGCAGGGCACAGATACGCAGTATTTT. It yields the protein CSARVAGQGTDTQYF.

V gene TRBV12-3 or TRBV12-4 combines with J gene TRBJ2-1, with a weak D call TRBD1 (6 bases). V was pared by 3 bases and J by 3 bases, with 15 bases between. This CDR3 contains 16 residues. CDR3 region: CASSFTHRVFYNEQFF. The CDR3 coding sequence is TGTGCCAGCAGTTTTACCCACAGGGTCTTCTACAATGAGCAGTTCTTC.

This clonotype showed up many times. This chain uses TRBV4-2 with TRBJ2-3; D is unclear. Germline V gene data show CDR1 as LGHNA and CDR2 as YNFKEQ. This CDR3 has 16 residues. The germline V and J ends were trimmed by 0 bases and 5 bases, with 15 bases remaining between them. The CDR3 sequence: CASSQDLPIRQDTQYF. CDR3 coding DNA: TGTGCCAGCAGCCAAGATCTACCCATAAGGCAAGATACGCAGTATTTT.

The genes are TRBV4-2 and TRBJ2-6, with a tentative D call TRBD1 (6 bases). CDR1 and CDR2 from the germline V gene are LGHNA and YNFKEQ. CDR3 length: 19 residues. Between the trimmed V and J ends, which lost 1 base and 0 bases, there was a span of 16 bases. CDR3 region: CASSQGWQGSFSGANVLTF. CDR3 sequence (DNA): TGTGCCAGCAGCCAAGGGTGGCAGGGGTCCTTCTCTGGGGCCAACGTCCTGACTTTC.

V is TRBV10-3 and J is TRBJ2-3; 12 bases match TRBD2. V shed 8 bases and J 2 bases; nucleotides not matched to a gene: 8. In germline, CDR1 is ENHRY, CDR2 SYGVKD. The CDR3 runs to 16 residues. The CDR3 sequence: CAIRHGLAGITDTQYF. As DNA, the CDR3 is TGTGCCATCCGTCACGGACTAGCGGGAATCACAGATACGCAGTATTTT.

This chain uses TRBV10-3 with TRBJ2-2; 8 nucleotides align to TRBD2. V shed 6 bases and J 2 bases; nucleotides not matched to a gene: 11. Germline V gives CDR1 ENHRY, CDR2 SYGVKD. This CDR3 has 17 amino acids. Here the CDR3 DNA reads TGTGCCATCAGGAAATCTAGCGGGCCGGGTAACACCGGGGAGCTGTTTTTT. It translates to CAIRKSSGPGNTGELFF.

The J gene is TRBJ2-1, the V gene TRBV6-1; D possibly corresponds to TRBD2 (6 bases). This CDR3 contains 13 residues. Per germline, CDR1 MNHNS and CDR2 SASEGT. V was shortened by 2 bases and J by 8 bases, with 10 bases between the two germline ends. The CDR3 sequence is CASSESRRDEQFF. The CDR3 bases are TGTGCCAGCAGTGAAAGTAGGAGGGATGAGCAGTTCTTC.

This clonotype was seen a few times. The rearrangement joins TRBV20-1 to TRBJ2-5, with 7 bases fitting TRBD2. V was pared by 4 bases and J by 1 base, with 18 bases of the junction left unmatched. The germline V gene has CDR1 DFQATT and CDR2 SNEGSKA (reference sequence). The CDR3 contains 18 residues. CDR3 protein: CSANNLVGGRTFQETQYF. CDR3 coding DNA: TGCAGTGCTAACAACCTTGTGGGCGGGAGAACGTTCCAAGAGACCCAGTACTTC.